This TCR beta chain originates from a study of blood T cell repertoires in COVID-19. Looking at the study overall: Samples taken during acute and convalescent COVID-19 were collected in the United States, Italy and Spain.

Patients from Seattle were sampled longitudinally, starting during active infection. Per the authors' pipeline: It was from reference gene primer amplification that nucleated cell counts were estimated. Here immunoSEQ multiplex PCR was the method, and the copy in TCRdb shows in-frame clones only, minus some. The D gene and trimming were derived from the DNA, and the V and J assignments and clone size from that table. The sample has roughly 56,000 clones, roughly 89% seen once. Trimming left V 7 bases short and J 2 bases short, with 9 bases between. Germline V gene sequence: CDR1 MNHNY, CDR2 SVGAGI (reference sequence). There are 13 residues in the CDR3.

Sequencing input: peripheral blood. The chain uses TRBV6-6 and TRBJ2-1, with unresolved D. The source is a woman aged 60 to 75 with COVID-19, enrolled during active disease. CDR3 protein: CASNPRTYNEQFF. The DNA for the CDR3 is TGTGCCAGCAACCCCAGGACCTACAATGAGCAGTTCTTC.